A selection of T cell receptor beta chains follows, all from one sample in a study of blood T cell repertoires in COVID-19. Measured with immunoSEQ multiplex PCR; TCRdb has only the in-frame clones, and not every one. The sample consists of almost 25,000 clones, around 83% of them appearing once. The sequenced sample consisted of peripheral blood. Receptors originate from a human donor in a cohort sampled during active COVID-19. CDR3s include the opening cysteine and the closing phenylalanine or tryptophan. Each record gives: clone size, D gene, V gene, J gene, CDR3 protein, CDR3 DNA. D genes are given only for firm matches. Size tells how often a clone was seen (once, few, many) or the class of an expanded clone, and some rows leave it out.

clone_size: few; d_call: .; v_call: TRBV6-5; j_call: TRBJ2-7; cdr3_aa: CASTGWGDYEQYF; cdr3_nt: TGTGCCAGCACGGGCTGGGGCGACTACGAGCAGTACTTC
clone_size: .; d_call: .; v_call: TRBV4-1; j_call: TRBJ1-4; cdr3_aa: CASGGGATNEKLFF; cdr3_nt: TGCGCCAGCGGCGGGGGAGCGACTAATGAAAAACTGTTTTTT
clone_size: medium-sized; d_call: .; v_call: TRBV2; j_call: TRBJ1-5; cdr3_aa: CASRIQGSQPQHF; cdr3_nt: TGTGCCAGCAGGATTCAGGGGTCCCAGCCCCAGCATTTT
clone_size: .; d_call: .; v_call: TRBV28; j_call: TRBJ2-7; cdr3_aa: CASWSREGAGIYEQYF; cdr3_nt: TGTGCCAGCTGGTCCCGAGAAGGGGCAGGGATATACGAGCAGTACTTC
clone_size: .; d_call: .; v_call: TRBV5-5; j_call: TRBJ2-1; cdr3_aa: CASSFRGMGQFF; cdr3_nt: TGTGCCAGCAGCTTTAGGGGGATGGGGCAGTTCTTC
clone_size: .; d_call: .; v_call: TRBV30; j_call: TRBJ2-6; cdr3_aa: CAWSPVFSGANVLTF; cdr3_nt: TGTGCCTGGAGTCCCGTATTCTCTGGGGCCAACGTCCTGACTTTC
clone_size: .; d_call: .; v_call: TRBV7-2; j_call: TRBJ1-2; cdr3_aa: CASSLNSRYGYTF; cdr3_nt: TGTGCCAGCAGCTTAAACAGTCGCTATGGCTACACCTTC
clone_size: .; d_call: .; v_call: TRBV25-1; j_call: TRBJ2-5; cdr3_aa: CASSEYTGLEAQYF; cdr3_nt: TGTGCCAGCAGTGAATATACGGGACTTGAGGCCCAGTACTTC
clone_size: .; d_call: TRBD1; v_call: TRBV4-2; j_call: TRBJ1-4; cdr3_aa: CASSQGGNRGNEKLFF; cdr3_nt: TGTGCCAGCAGCCAAGGTGGGAACAGGGGTAATGAAAAACTGTTTTTT
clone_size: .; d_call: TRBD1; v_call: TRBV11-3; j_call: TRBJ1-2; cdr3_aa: CASSSTGNGYTF; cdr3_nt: TGTGCCAGCAGCTCGACAGGGAATGGCTACACCTTC
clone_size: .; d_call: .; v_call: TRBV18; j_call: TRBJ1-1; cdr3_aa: CASSPNGNTEAFF; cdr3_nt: TGTGCCAGCTCACCAAACGGGAACACTGAAGCTTTCTTT
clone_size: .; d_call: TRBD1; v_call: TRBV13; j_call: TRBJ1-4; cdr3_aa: CASSSRQGGYEKLFF; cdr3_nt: TGTGCCAGCAGCTCAAGACAGGGGGGGTATGAAAAACTGTTTTTT
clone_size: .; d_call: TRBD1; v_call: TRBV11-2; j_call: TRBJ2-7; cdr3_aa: CASSSYRGLAYEQYF; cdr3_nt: TGTGCCAGCAGCTCCTACAGGGGATTGGCCTACGAGCAGTACTTC
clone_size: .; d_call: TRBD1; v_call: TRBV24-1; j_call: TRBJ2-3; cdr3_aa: CATAGGSTDTQYF; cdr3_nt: TGTGCCACCGCAGGGGGCTCGACAGATACGCAGTATTTT
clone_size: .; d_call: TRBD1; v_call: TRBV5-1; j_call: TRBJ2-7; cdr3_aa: CASSQRDRGPLAAKNEQYF; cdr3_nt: TGCGCCAGCAGCCAGAGGGACAGGGGTCCACTAGCGGCAAAGAACGAGCAGTACTTC
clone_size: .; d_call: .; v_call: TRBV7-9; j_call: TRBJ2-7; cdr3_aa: CASSPGYEQYF; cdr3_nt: TGTGCCAGCAGCCCAGGGTACGAGCAGTACTTC
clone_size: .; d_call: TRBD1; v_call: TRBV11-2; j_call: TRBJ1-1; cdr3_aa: CASSKDRENTEAFF; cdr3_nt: TGTGCCAGCAGCAAGGACAGGGAGAACACTGAAGCTTTCTTT
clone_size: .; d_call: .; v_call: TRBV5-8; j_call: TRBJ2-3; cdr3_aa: CASSLGRVARTTQYF; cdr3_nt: TGTGCCAGCAGCTTGGGGAGGGTCGCTAGGACTACGCAGTATTTT
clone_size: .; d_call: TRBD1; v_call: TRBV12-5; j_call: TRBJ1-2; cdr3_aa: CASGPPAGGRRYGYTF; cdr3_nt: TGTGCTAGTGGCCCTCCAGCAGGGGGTCGGAGGTATGGCTACACCTTC
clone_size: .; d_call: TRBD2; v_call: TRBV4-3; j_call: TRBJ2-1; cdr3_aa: CASSPQPGLAYNEQFF; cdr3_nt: TGCGCCAGCAGCCCGCAACCGGGACTAGCATACAATGAGCAGTTCTTC
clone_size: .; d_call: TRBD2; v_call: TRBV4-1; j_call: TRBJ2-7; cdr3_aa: CASSSLAGGPYEQYF; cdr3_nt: TGCGCCAGCAGCAGTCTAGCGGGAGGGCCATACGAGCAGTACTTC
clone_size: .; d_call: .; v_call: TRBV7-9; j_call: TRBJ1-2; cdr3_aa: CASSTQTDLGYTF; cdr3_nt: TGTGCCAGCAGCACCCAGACAGATTTAGGCTACACCTTC
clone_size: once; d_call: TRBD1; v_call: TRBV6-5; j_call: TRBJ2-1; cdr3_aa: CASTLDRGIYNEQFF; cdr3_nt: TGTGCCAGCACTTTAGACAGGGGGATCTACAATGAGCAGTTCTTC
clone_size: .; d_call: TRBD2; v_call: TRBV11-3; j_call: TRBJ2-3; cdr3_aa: CASSSVQRDSRDTQYF; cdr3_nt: TGTGCCAGCAGCTCAGTCCAGCGGGACTCGCGAGATACGCAGTATTTT
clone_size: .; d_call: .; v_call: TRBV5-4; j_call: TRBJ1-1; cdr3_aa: CASSYLTGIGEAFF; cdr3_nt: TGTGCCAGCAGCTACCTAACAGGGATTGGTGAAGCTTTCTTT
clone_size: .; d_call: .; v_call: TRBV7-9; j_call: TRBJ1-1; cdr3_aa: CASSAPGRVGNTEAFF; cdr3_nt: TGTGCCAGCAGCGCTCCAGGGAGGGTGGGGAACACTGAAGCTTTCTTT
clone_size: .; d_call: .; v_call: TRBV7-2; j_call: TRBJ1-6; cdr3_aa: CASSLPFIRGNSPLHF; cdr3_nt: TGTGCCAGCAGTTTGCCTTTTATCAGGGGAAATTCACCCCTCCACTTT
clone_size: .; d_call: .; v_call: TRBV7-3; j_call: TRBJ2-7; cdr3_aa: CASSSTEGHYEQYF; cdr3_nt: TGTGCCAGCAGCTCCACCGAAGGACACTACGAGCAGTACTTC
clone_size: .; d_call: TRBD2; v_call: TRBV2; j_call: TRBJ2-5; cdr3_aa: CASRLAGGGQYF; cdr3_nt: TGTGCCAGCAGACTAGCGGGGGGGGGACAGTACTTC
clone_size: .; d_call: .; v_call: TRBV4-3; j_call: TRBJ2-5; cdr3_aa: CASSQDQGRETQYF; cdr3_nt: TGCGCCAGCAGCCAAGACCAAGGGAGGGAGACCCAGTACTTC
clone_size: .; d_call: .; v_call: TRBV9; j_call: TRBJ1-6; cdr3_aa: CASSPGGSRNSPLHF; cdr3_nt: TGTGCCAGCAGCCCCGGGGGGTCGCGAAATTCACCCCTCCACTTT
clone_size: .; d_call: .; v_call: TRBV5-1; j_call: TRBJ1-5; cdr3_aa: CASSFTTGSNQPQHF; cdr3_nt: TGCGCCAGCAGCTTTACGACAGGAAGCAATCAGCCCCAGCATTTT
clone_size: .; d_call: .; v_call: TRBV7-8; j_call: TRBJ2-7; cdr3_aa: CASTAGAGSEQYF; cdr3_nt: TGTGCCAGCACCGCGGGGGCGGGGAGCGAGCAGTACTTC
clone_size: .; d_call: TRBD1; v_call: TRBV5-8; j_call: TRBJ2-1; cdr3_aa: CASSYRGRYNEQFF; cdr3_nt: TGTGCCAGCAGCTACAGGGGAAGGTACAATGAGCAGTTCTTC
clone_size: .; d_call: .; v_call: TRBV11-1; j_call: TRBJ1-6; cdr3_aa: CASSLSITEGNSPLHF; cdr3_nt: TGTGCCAGCAGCTTAAGTATAACGGAGGGTAATTCACCCCTCCACTTT
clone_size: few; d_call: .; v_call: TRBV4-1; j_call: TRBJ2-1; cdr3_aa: CASSPRSGSSYNEQFF; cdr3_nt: TGCGCCAGCAGCCCCAGAAGCGGAAGCTCCTACAATGAGCAGTTCTTC
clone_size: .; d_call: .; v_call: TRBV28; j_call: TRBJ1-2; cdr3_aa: CASSPHRDGVSPNYGYTF; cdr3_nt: TGTGCCAGCAGTCCACACAGGGACGGGGTGTCCCCTAACTATGGCTACACCTTC
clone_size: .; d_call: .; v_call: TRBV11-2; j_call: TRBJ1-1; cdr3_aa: CASSPGRTAKGTEAFF; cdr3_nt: TGTGCCAGCAGCCCGGGGAGGACGGCTAAGGGAACTGAAGCTTTCTTT
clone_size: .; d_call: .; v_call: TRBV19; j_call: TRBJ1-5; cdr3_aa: CASSSPYPQPQHF; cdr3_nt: TGTGCCAGTAGTAGTCCCTACCCCCAGCCCCAGCATTTT
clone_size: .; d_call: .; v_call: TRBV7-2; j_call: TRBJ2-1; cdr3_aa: CASSLAATRSYNEQFF; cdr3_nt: TGTGCCAGCAGCTTAGCGGCAACCCGCTCCTACAATGAGCAGTTCTTC
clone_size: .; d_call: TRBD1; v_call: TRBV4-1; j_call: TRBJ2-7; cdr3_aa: CASSQGDRARVYEQYF; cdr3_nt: TGCGCCAGCAGCCAGGGCGACAGGGCCAGAGTGTACGAGCAGTACTTC
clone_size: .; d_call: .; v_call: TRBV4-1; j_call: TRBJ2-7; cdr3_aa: CASSQDLQGVTYEQYF; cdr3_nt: TGCGCCAGCAGCCAAGATTTACAGGGAGTTACCTACGAGCAGTACTTC
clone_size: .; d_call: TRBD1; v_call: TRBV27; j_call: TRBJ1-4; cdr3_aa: CASSPRQGGREKLFF; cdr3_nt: TGTGCCAGCAGTCCAAGACAGGGTGGGAGGGAAAAACTGTTTTTT
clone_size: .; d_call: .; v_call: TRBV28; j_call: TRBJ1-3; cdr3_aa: CASSPSPINGNTIYF; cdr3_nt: TGTGCCAGCAGTCCCTCCCCTATTAATGGAAACACCATATATTTT
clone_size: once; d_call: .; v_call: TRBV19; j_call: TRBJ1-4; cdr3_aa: CASRGGGGEKLFF; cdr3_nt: TGTGCCAGTAGGGGAGGGGGAGGTGAAAAACTGTTTTTT